The T cell receptor (beta chain) under discussion was sequenced for a study of identical twins. Concerning this clonotype: The antigen is not known.

Whole-study findings and limits: With beta out-of-frame sequences, excess sharing by twins was weaker. Where out-of-frame alpha sequences were twin-shared, they showed excess low generation probability.

MiXCR was run by TCRdb on the 5' RACE reads, yielding one entry per CDR3 protein. The top ten clones hold 7.2% of a sample with a few hundred thousand distinct CDR3 sequences, approximately 13% of them seen once. The germline gives CDR1 KGHSH, CDR2 LQKENI. The CDR3 runs to 18 residues. These data were also reused for a study on yellow fever vaccine responses in identical twins.

The specimen was CD8+ T cells sorted from blood. The sequence was obtained from a young woman in good health. The rearrangement uses TRBV18 and TRBJ2-7, with a possible D match to TRBD1 (6 bases). CDR3 sequence: CASSPGQSPSFLGYGQYV. The CDR3 nucleotides are TGTGCCAGCTCTCCCGGACAGTCCCCATCTTTCCTTGGATACGGGCAGTACGTC.